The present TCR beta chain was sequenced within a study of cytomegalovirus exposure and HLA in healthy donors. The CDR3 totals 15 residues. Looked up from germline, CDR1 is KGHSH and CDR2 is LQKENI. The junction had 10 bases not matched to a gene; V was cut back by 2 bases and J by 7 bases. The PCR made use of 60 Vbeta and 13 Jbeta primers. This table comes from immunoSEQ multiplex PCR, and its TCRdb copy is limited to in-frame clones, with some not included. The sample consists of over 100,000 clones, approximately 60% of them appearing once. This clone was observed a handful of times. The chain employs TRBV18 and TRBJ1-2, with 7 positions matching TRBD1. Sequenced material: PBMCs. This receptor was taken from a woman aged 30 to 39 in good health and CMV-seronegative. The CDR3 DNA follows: TGTGCCAGCTCACCATCCCAGGGGGGCTTTCCTGGCTACACCTTC. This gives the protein CASSPSQGGFPGYTF. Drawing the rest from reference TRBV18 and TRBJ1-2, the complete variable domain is NAGVMQNPRHLVRRRGQEARLRCSPMKGHSHVYWYRQLPEEGLKFMVYLQKENIIDESGMPKERFSAEFPKEGPSILRIQQVVRGDSAAYFCASSPSQGGFPGYTFGSGTRLTVV.